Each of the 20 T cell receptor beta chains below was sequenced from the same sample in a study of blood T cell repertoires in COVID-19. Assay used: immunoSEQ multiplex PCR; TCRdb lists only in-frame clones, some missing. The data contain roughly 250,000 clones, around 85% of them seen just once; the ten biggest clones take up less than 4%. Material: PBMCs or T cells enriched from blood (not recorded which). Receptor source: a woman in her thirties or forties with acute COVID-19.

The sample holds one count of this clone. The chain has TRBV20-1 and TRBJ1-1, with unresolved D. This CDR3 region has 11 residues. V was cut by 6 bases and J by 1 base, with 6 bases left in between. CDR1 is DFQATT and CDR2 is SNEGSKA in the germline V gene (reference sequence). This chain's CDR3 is CSARGNTEAFF. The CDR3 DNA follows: TGCAGTGCCCGGGGGAACACTGAAGCTTTCTTT.

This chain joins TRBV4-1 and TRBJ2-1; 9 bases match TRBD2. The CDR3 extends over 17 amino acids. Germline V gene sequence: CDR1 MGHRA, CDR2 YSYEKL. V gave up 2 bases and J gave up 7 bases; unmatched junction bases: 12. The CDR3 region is CASSQLGGGRERNEQFF. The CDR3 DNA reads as TGCGCCAGCAGCCAATTGGGTGGCGGGAGGGAGAGGAATGAGCAGTTCTTC.

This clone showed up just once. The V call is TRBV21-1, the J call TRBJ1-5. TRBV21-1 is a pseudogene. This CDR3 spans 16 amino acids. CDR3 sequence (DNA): TGTGCCAGCAGCAAAGTCGGGGGGATGAGCAATCAGCCCCAGCATTTT. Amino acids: CASSKVGGMSNQPQHF.

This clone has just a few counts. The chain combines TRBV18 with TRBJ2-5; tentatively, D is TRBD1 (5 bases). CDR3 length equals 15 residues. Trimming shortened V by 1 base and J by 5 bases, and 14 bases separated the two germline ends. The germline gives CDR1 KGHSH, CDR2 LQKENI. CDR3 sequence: CASSPLRTKGETQYF. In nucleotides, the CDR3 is TGTGCCAGCTCACCACTTCGCACCAAGGGGGAGACCCAGTACTTC.

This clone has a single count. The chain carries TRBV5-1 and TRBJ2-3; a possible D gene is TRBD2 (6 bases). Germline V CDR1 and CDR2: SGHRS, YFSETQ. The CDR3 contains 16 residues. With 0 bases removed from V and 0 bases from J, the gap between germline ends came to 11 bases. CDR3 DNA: TGCGCCAGCAGCTTGGCCACTGCGGGAAGCACAGATACGCAGTATTTT. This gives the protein CASSLATAGSTDTQYF.

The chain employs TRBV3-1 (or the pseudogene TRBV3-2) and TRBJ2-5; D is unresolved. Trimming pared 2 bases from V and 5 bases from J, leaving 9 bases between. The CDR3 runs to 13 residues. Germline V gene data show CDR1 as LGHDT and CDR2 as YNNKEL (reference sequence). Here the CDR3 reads CASSQNARETQYF. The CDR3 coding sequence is TGTGCCAGCAGCCAAAACGCTCGGGAGACCCAGTACTTC.

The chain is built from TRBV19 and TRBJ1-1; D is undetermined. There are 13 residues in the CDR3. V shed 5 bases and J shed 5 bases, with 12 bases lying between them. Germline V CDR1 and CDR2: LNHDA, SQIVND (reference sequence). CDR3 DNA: TGTGCCAGTAGTCCCTCTGTTCAGACTGAAGCTTTCTTT. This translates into CASSPSVQTEAFF.

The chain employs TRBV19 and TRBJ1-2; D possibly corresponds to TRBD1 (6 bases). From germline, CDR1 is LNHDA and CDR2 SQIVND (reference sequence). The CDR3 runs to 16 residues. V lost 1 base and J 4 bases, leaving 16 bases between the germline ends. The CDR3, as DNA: TGTGCCAGTAGTATAGCGGGGATGGGGGCTACCTATGGCTACACCTTC. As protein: CASSIAGMGATYGYTF.

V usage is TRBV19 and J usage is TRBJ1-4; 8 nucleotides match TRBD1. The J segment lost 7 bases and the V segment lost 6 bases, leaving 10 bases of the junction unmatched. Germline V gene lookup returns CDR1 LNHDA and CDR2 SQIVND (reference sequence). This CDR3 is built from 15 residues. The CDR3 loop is CASSVPLDRVEKLFF. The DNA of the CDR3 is TGTGCCAGTAGCGTCCCGCTGGACAGGGTTGAAAAACTGTTTTTT.

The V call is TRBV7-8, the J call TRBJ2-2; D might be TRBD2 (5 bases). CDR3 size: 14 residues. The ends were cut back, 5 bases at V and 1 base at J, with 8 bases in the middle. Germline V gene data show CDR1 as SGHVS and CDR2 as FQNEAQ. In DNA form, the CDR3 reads TGTGCCAGCAGCATAACTAGGAACACCGGGGAGCTGTTTTTT. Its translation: CASSITRNTGELFF. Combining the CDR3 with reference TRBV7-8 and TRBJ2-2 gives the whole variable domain GAGVSQSPRYKVAKRGQDVALRCDPISGHVSLFWYQQALGQGPEFLTYFQNEAQLDKSGLPSDRFFAERPEGSVSTLKIQRTQQEDSAVYLCASSITRNTGELFFGEGSRLTVL.

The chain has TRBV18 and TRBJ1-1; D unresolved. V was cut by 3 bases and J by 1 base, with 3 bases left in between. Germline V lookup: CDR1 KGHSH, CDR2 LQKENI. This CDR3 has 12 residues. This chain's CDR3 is CASSPGNTEAFF. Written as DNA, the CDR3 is TGTGCCAGCTCACCCGGGAACACTGAAGCTTTCTTT.

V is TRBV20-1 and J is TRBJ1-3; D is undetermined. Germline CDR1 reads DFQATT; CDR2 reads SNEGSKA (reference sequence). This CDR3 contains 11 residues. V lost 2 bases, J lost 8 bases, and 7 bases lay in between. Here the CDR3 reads CSARSGDTIYF. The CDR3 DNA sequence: TGCAGTGCTAGATCCGGGGACACCATATATTTT.

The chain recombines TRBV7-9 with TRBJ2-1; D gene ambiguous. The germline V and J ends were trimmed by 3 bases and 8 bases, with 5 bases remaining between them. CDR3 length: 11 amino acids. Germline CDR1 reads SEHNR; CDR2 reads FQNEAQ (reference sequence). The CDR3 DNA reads TGTGCCAGCAGCTTCCCCGATGAGCAGTTCTTC. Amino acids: CASSFPDEQFF.

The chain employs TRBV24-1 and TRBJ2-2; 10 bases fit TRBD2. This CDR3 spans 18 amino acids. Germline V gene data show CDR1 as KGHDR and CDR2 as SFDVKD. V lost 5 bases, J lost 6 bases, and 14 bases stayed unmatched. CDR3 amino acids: CATSATALAGVKSGELFF. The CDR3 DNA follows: TGTGCCACCAGTGCTACGGCCCTAGCGGGAGTTAAGTCCGGGGAGCTGTTTTTT.

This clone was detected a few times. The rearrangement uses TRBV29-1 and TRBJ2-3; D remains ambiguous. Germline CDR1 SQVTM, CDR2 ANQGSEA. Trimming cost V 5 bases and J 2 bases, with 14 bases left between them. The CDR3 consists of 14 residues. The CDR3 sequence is CSVWFGSHTDTQYF. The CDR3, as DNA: TGCAGCGTTTGGTTTGGTAGCCACACAGATACGCAGTATTTT.

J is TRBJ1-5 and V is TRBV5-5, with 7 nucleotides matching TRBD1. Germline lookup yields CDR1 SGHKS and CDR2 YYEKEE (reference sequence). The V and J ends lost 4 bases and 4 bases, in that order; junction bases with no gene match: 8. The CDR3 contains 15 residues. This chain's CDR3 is CASSPGGTENQPQHF. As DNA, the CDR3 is TGTGCCAGCAGCCCCGGAGGGACAGAGAATCAGCCCCAGCATTTT.

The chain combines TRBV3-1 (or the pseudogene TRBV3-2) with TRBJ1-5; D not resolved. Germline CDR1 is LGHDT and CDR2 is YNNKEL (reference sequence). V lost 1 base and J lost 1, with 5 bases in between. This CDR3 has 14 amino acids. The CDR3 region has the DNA TGTGCCAGCAGCCAAGGGCCAAGCAATCAGCCCCAGCATTTT. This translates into CASSQGPSNQPQHF.

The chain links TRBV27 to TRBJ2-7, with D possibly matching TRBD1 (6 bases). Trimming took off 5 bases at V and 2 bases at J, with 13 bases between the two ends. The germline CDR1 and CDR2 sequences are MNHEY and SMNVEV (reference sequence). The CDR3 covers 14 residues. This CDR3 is CASSPNRAPYEQYF. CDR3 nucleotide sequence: TGTGCCAGCAGTCCTAACAGGGCCCCCTACGAGCAGTACTTC.

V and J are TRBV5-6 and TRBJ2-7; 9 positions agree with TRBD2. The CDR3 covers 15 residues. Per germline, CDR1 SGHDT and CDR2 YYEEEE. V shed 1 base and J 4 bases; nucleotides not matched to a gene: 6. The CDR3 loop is CASSLLPSGTYEQYF. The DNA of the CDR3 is TGTGCCAGCAGCTTGTTGCCTAGCGGGACATACGAGCAGTACTTC.

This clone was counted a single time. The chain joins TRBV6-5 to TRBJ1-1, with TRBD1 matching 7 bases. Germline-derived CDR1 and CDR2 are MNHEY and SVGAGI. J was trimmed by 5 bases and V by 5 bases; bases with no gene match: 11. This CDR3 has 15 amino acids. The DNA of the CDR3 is TGTGCCAGCAGTAGAACCGGGACAGAAACAACTGAAGCTTTCTTT. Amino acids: CASSRTGTETTEAFF.